This entry describes one T cell receptor (beta chain). This record comes from a study of cytomegalovirus exposure and HLA in healthy donors. Study as a whole: Early release data held roughly 90 million unique TCRs from HLA-typed donors.

Vbeta (60) and Jbeta (13) primers were used in the PCR. Produced via immunoSEQ multiplex PCR; TCRdb's table is partial and in-frame only. The sample has over 200,000 clones, around 80% seen once; the top ten hold 5.4%. The trim removed 6 bases at V and 4 bases at J, leaving 8 bases unmatched. The CDR3 consists of 13 residues. Germline lookup yields CDR1 SQVTM and CDR2 ANQGSEA. The clonotype was recovered from a middle-aged woman in good health and CMV-seropositive. Sequenced material: PBMCs. The chain links TRBV29-1 to TRBJ1-2; 7 bases fit TRBD1. The CDR3 DNA follows: TGCAGCGTCCCCCGGGACAGACTCTATGGCTACACCTTC. Its translation is CSVPRDRLYGYTF.